This paragraph covers one T cell receptor (beta chain) sequence. It was with 60 Vbeta and 13 Jbeta primers that the PCR ran. Generated by immunoSEQ multiplex PCR, the TCRdb table keeps only in-frame clones and is missing some. The sample includes 150,000 to 200,000 clones, about 72% seen only once; the top ten take less than 2.5%. This sample stems from a study of cytomegalovirus exposure and HLA in healthy donors. Germline CDR1 MNHEY, CDR2 SMNVEV (reference sequence). The CDR3 is 14 residues long. V was cut by 6 bases and J by 3 bases, with 14 bases left in between. Sequencing was done on a sample of PBMCs. The receptor comes from a human donor in good health. The rearrangement uses TRBV27 and TRBJ1-2; D possibly corresponds to TRBD1 (5 bases). The CDR3 loop reads CASRSGGKDYGYTF. The DNA of the CDR3 is TGTGCCAGCAGGAGCGGGGGGAAGGACTATGGCTACACCTTC.